These 5 T cell receptor beta chains were all obtained from the same sample, sequenced in a study of type 1 regulatory T cells. These receptors have no identified antigens. TCRdb itself ran the reads through MiXCR, one entry per CDR3 protein. The sample has fewer than 80,000 distinct CDR3 sequences, around 21% seen once; the top ten hold more than 6.5%. Overall study results and limits: Compared with non-type 1 regulatory T cells, type 1 regulatory T cells showed a more restricted TCR repertoire.

The sample comprised cultured type 1 regulatory T (Tr1) cells, either the whole culture or a sorted fraction (not recorded which). The origin of the receptors is a human donor in good health.

This clonotype was seen more than once but under ten times. V is TRBV15 and J is TRBJ1-1, with D possibly TRBD1 on 5 matching bases. V lost 5 bases to trimming and J lost 10 bases, with 14 bases between them. The CDR3 is 12 amino acids. Germline CDR1 is LNHNV and CDR2 is YYDKDF (reference sequence). The DNA of the CDR3 is TGTGCCACCAGCTATGAGGGGATCGGAGCTTTCTTT. Encoded protein: CATSYEGIGAFF.

This clonotype has only a few counts. The genes are TRBV20-1 and TRBJ2-3; D is perhaps TRBD2 (6 bases). The germline gives CDR1 DFQATT, CDR2 SNEGSKA (reference sequence). Trimming removed 1 base at V and 3 bases at J, with 14 bases between. This CDR3 comprises 15 residues. CDR3 region: CSARAPVSGTDTQYF. As DNA, the CDR3 is TGCAGTGCTAGAGCCCCCGTTAGCGGAACAGATACGCAGTATTTT.

This clonotype has ten or more counts. The chain is built from TRBV12-3 or TRBV12-4 and TRBJ2-1; perhaps TRBD2 as D (6 bases). The germline V and J ends were trimmed by 4 bases and 2 bases, with 12 bases remaining between them. The CDR3 consists of 15 residues. The CDR3 loop reads CASSYGREAYNEQFF. The CDR3 DNA sequence: TGTGCCAGCAGTTATGGGCGGGAAGCCTACAATGAGCAGTTCTTC.

The rearrangement joins TRBV5-1 to TRBJ2-7; 9 bases match TRBD1. J was trimmed by 2 bases and V by 1 base; bases with no gene match: 13. Germline values: CDR1 SGHRS, CDR2 YFSETQ. This CDR3 contains 18 residues. CDR3 bases: TGCGCCAGCAGCTTGCACCGTACCCGGGACAGGGAAACCTACGAGCAGTACTTC. Translating gives CASSLHRTRDRETYEQYF.

This chain uses TRBV5-6 with TRBJ2-2; TRBD1 aligns across 7 bases. CDR3 length: 16 amino acids. Germline values: CDR1 SGHDT, CDR2 YYEEEE. V dropped 2 bases and J dropped 1; count of bases not matched to a gene: 5. CDR3 nucleotide sequence: TGTGCCAGCAGCTTACTAGGACAGGAGAACACCGGGGAGCTGTTTTTT. The encoded protein is CASSLLGQENTGELFF.